Below are 8 T cell receptor beta chains sequenced from a single sample in a study of T cell repertoires in cytomegalovirus infection. TCRdb processed the reads anew with MiXCR; each CDR3 protein has one entry. The sample consists of about 80,000 distinct CDR3 sequences, less than 4.5% of them appearing once. The sequenced sample consisted of PBMCs. The origin of the receptors is a human donor in good health (CMV status not recorded). Some clones in this sample may be carry-over from other donors' samples.

In its sample, this clonotype was seen many times. V and J are TRBV19 and TRBJ2-7; 8 positions agree with TRBD1. Trimming removed 6 bases from V and 0 bases from J; junction bases left unmatched: 7. The CDR3 covers 15 residues. Per germline, CDR1 LNHDA and CDR2 SQIVND (reference sequence). CDR3: CASRDRGESSYEQYF. For the CDR3, the DNA is TGTGCCAGTAGAGACAGGGGCGAGAGCTCCTACGAGCAGTACTTC. Variable domain in full (rest from reference TRBV19 and TRBJ2-7): DGGITQSPKYLFRKEGQNVTLSCEQNLNHDAMYWYRQDPGQGLRLIYYSQIVNDFQKGDIAEGYSVSREKKESFPLTVTSAQKNPTAFYLCASRDRGESSYEQYFGPGTRLTVT.

This clonotype was observed many times. The chain employs TRBV7-2 and TRBJ2-5; TRBD2 matches at 7 bases. Germline trimming cut 1 base from V and 4 bases from J; bases unmatched to any gene: 3. The CDR3 has 14 amino acids. CDR1 is SGHTA, CDR2 FQGNSA, per germline. The CDR3 DNA reads TGTGCCAGCAGCTTAGATGGCGGGGGAGAGACCCAGTACTTC. Amino acid sequence: CASSLDGGGETQYF.

This clonotype came up many times. The rearrangement links TRBV10-3 to TRBJ2-2, with D maybe TRBD2 (5 bases). The CDR3 runs 15 residues. The germline gives CDR1 ENHRY, CDR2 SYGVKD. Trimming shortened V by 6 bases and J by 1 base, and 12 bases separated the two germline ends. CDR3 in DNA: TGTGCCATCAGGAGGGCCGACGGGAACACCGGGGAGCTGTTTTTT. Translated, it gives CAIRRADGNTGELFF.

This clonotype was detected ten times or more. The chain employs TRBV10-3 and TRBJ2-1; D gene uncertain. CDR1 ENHRY and CDR2 SYGVKD come from the germline V gene. Trimming took off 4 bases at V and 4 bases at J, with 8 bases between the two ends. This CDR3 has 13 residues. CDR3 in DNA: TGTGCCATCAGTGTTTCGGATTACAATGAGCAGTTCTTC. Its protein product is CAISVSDYNEQFF.

This clonotype has at least ten counts. The gene calls are TRBV12-3 or TRBV12-4 and TRBJ2-7, with 10 bases fitting TRBD1. This CDR3 contains 14 residues. The J segment lost 7 bases and the V segment lost 6 bases, leaving 9 bases of the junction unmatched. The CDR3 DNA is TGTGCCAGCAGCACCGGGACAGGGGACGGAGAGCAGTACTTC. Amino acid sequence: CASSTGTGDGEQYF.

This clonotype occurred many times. The chain joins TRBV7-7 to TRBJ1-1; D remains unclear. The V end was cut by 2 bases, the J end by 1 base, with 5 bases between. The CDR3 covers 13 residues. From germline, CDR1 is SSHAT and CDR2 FNYEAQ (reference sequence). The CDR3 region has the DNA TGTGCCAGCAGCTTAATGCAGAACACTGAAGCTTTCTTT. It encodes CASSLMQNTEAFF.

This chain uses TRBV2 with TRBJ2-2; 8 bases fit TRBD2. Germline CDR1 reads SNHLY; CDR2 reads FYNNEI. Trimming at V came to 7 bases and at J to 4 bases, leaving 2 bases not matched to a gene. The CDR3 runs to 13 residues. In DNA form, the CDR3 reads TGTGCCAGCAAGGGGACTAGCACCGGGGAGCTGTTTTTT. The encoded protein is CASKGTSTGELFF.

At least ten counts were recorded for this clonotype. This chain connects TRBV14 to TRBJ1-2, with D possibly being TRBD1 (5 bases). Trimming stripped 4 bases from V and 4 bases from J, with 13 bases between. This CDR3 contains 14 residues. Germline CDR1 reads SGHDN; CDR2 reads FVKESK. This CDR3 reads CASSPAGVGYGYTF. CDR3 DNA sequence: TGTGCCAGCAGCCCGGCGGGGGTGGGCTATGGCTACACCTTC.